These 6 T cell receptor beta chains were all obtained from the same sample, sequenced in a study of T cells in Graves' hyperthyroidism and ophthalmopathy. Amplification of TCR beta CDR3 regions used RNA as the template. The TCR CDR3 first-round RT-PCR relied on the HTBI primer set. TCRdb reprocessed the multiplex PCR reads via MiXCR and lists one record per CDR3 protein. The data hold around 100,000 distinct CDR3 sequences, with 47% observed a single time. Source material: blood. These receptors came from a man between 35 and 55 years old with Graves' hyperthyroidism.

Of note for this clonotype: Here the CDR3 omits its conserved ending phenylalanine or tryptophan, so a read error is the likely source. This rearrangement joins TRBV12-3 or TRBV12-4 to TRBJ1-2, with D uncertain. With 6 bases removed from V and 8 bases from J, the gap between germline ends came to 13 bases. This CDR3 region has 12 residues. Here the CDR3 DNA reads TGTGCCAGCAGCCCCTCTTTGGGGGGCTACACCTCC. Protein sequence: CASSPSLGGYTS.

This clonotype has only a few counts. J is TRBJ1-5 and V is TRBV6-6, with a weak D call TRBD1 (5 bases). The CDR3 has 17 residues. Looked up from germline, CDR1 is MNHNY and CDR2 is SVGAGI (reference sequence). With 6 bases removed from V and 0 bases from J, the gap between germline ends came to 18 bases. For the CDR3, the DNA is TGTGCCAGCAGAGACCCGGGGCAAGTTATTAGCAATCAGCCCCAGCATTTT. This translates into CASRDPGQVISNQPQHF.

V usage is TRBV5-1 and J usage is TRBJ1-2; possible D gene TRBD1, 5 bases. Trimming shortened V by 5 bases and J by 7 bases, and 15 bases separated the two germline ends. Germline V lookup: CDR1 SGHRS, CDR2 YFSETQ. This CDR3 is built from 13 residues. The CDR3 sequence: CASSGGGAGGYTF. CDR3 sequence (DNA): TGCGCCAGCAGTGGAGGAGGGGCGGGTGGCTACACCTTC.

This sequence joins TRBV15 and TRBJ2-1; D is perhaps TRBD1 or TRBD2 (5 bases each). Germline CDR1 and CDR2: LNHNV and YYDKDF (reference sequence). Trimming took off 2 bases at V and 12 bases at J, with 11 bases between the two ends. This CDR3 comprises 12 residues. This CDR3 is CATSRRGPVQFF. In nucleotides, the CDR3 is TGTGCCACCAGCAGACGGGGACCAGTGCAGTTCTTC.

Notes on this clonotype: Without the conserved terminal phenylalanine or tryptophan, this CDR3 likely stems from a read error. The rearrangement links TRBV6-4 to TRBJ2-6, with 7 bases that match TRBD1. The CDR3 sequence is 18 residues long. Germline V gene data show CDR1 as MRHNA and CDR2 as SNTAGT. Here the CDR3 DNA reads TGTGCCAGCAGTTACTCTCCGACAGGGTGGTCCGGGGCCAACGTCCTGACTTCC. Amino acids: CASSYSPTGWSGANVLTS.

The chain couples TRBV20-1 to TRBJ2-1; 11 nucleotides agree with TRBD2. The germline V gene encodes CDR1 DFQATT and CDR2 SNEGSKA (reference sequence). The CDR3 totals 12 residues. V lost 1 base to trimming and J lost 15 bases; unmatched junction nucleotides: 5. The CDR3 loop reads CSARVAGGRPFF. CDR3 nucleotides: TGCAGTGCTAGAGTAGCGGGGGGGCGGCCGTTCTTC.